This paragraph reports one T cell receptor beta chain. Its antigen is still unknown. No much larger clonotype is one base removed from it; base qualities were not supplied. This entry belongs to a study of persistence of HIV-infected CD4 T cells (dated by TCRdb to about 2020). Regarding the study in general: CMV- and HIV-1 Gag-responding CD4+ T cells were isolated from ART-treated individuals so that antigen-driven clonal expansion of HIV-1-infected cells could be examined. Participants had been on suppressive ART for a median of 8 years. Apart from a couple of participants who underwent leukapheresis at a single time point, peripheral blood samples of up to about 180 mL were collected from participants at multiple time points. The clonality of all cells in each sorted population was measured by TCRbeta sequencing, and the clonality of infected cells was measured by proviral sequencing. For the TCR cluster analysis across participants, about 8 participants were included for CMV and over 5 participants for Gag. The research as a whole found: Antigen-responding cells were enriched for degenerate expanded CDR3beta sequences, which suggests convergent selection of CD4+ responses to CMV and Gag. Bulk TCR analyses could not be limited to the rare CMV-responding cells that actually contained HIV-1 proviruses. Within the same sorted populations, how oligoclonal the TCRs were correlated with how oligoclonal the proviruses were. Only a small number of individuals took part in the study, and only a limited range of antigens was tested. TCRbeta richness in CMV- and Gag-responding cells was significantly lower than in anti-CD3/anti-CD28-responding cells; CMV-responding cells had higher oligoclonality than CD3/CD28-stimulated and Gag-responding cells.

The CDR3 goes from the cysteine to the phenylalanine over 16 residues. Just CDR3 DNA is preserved here, 48 bases in frame from base 1. V has 1 base trimmed and J has 5 bases trimmed; junction bases matching no gene number 5. CDR1 LNHDA and CDR2 SQIVND are derived from the germline V gene (reference sequence). The treatment or condition label for this specimen denotes: suppressive antiretroviral therapy. Lysates of CMV-infected fibroblasts at approximately 9.6 ug/mL were used to stimulate the cells. Memory populations depleted of antigen-responding cells were obtained by sorting nonresponding CD40L-negative CD69-negative CD45RO-high memory CD4+ T cells. HIV-1-infected adults in whom suppressive ART had been started during chronic infection were enrolled as participants. For at least 4 years, participants had undetectable plasma HIV-1 RNA, below 50 copies/mL. To be included, a participant needed positive CMV serology and a CD4+ T cell count above 400 cells/uL. Before stimulation, PBMCs were isolated using density centrifugation and depleted of CD8+ T cells. For less than 20 hours, CD8-depleted PBMCs were stimulated with anti-CD28/CD49d costimulation, a CD40-blocking antibody, and enfuvirtide, which was added to prevent new infections. Cells were sorted on a Beckman Coulter MoFlo Legacy or XDP sorter, with propidium iodide excluding dead cells. The QIAamp DNA Mini Kit was used for genomic DNA extraction from samples above one million cells, and the Quick-DNA Microprep Kit was used otherwise.

The immunoSEQ hsTCRB assay version 4 in survey mode was used to sequence TCRbeta repertoires from genomic DNA. Genomic DNA was diluted to around 10 ng/uL, and up to 1 ug per sample was used for TCRbeta sequencing. On the study's bioinformatics: TCRbeta data analysis was done in ImmunoSeq Analyzer 3.0, and diversity was calculated on productive nucleotide rearrangements. Using the Immunarch R package, the improved Chao index served to estimate lower-bound TCR diversity and the Gini coefficient served to estimate clonality. Different nucleotide rearrangements encoding the same CDR3beta amino acid sequence were treated as distinct clonotypes. TCRbeta sequences significantly enriched in antigen-responding cells relative to anti-CD3/anti-CD28-activated cells were identified by differential abundance analysis. TCRs were clustered by predicted peptide-MHC specificity with GLIPH2, both within individual participants and across merged participant data sets. The source is immuneACCESS, and TCRdb retained only in-frame sequences with V and J called. Part of the clones is not carried over; for the studies checked, unresolved V genes explain less than half of this, and the remainder is unexplained. Clone size and V and J calls were adopted from that table, with D and trimming inferred from the DNA. Across this sample there are some 48,000 clones, with around 72% seen only once. The ten largest clones capture less than 3% of the sample.

The sequence is built from TRBV19 and TRBJ2-7; the junction holds 13 bases that match TRBD2. This receptor was identified in an adult man with HIV who was CMV-seropositive. The starting material was CD4+ T cells sorted from PBMCs after approximately 18-hour stimulation, obtained from a patient who received antiretroviral therapy. The cell subset or site label for this specimen denotes: CD40L-CD69- CD45RO-high memory CD4 T cells not responding to CMV lysate. CDR3 region: CASSIGATSGRNEQYF. Here is the DNA: TGTGCCAGTAGTATAGGGGCGACTAGCGGGAGGAACGAGCAGTACTTC.